This T cell receptor beta chain was sequenced during a study of identical twins. Study findings and constraints: Models came in too low on out-of-frame TCR alpha sharing in monozygotic twins. With abundant cord blood beta clonotypes, insertions were fewer; memory repertoires showed no such pattern. Cross-sectional statistical analysis was relied on for the conclusions, without the same donors being followed.

This clonotype was recorded at least ten times. Its specificity is not known. CDR1 is ENHRY, CDR2 SYGVKD, per germline. The CDR3 has 15 amino acids. V lost 6 bases, J lost 0 bases, and 6 bases stayed unmatched. Unique molecular identifiers were present on cDNA, and template switching added a universal primer site. Via MiXCR, TCRdb re-called the 5' RACE reads, giving one row per CDR3 protein. The table lists 310,000 or so distinct CDR3 sequences, about 8.9% of them singletons, with around 2.1% in the top ten. These data are also associated with another study on yellow fever vaccine responses in identical twins.

This clonotype originated in a young woman in good health. The chain is built from TRBV10-3 and TRBJ2-3; 7 nucleotides align to TRBD2. Material: memory (CD45RO+) T cells sorted from blood. The CDR3 nucleotides read TGTGCCATCAGCCGGGTTAGCGGGAGCACAGATACGCAGTATTTT. The encoded protein is CAISRVSGSTDTQYF.